This TCR beta chain is drawn from a study of blood T cell repertoires in COVID-19. Clones were read by immunoSEQ multiplex PCR, and TCRdb kept only the in-frame ones, dropping some. The data contain 150,000 to 200,000 clones, about 80% of them seen just once; the ten biggest clones take up roughly 28%. The V end was cut by 6 bases, the J end by 6 bases, with 7 bases between. The CDR3 has 11 residues. The germline V gene has CDR1 LNHDA and CDR2 SQIVND (reference sequence). This rearrangement joins TRBV19 to TRBJ2-3; D unclear. What was sequenced was peripheral blood. The receptor was isolated from a woman between 70 and 85 years old with acute or convalescent COVID-19. The CDR3 DNA sequence: TGTGCCAGTAGCGTTTCGGATACGCAGTATTTT. Translating it yields CASSVSDTQYF.